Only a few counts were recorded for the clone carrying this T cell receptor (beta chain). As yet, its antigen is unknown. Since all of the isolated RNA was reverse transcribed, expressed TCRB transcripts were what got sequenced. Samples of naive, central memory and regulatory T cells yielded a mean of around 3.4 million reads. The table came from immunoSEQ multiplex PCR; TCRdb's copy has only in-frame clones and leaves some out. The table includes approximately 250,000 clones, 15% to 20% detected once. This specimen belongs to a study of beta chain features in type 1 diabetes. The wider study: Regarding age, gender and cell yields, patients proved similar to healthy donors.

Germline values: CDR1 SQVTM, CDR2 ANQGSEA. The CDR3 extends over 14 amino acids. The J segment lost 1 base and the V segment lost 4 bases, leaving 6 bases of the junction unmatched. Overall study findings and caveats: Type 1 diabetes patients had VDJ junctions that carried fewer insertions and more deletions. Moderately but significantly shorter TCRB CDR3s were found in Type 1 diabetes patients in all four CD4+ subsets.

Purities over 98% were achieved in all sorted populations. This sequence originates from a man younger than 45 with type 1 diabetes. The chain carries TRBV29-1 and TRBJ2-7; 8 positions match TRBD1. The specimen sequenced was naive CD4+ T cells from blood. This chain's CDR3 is CSVAPRTGSYEQYF. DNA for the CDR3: TGCAGCGTTGCACCTCGGACAGGGTCCTACGAGCAGTACTTC.